Listed here are 32 T cell receptor beta chains from one sample, sequenced in a study of shared clonotypes between healthy human individuals (dated by TCRdb to the early 2020s). Library method: the immunoSEQ multiplex PCR assay. Sourced from immuneACCESS, this table was stored by TCRdb with only in-frame sequences that have V and J called. A share of the clones is absent; for the studies checked, an unresolved V gene accounts for under half, and the remainder has no known explanation. This sample holds around 2,100,000 clones; 85% to 95% were observed only once. More than 0.95% of the sample is taken by the ten largest. CD8 naive samples consisted of CD45RO-negative cells that were positively selected for CCR7, yielding a CD45RA+CCR7+ population without TemRA cells. The sequencing input was naive CD8+ T cells sorted from blood. What the cell subset or site label conveys for this sample: CD45RA+CCR7+. All receptors come from a man younger than 35 in good health.

The chain links TRBV6-1 to TRBJ1-2; tentative D call: TRBD1 (6 bases). The CDR3 extends over 14 amino acids. Germline loops: CDR1 MNHNS, CDR2 SASEGT. V lost 1 base and J lost 8, with 14 bases in between. The CDR3 DNA reads TGTGCCAGCAGTGAAGAATGGGGGCTGGAGGGCTACACCTTC. This sequence encodes CASSEEWGLEGYTF.

The chain recombines TRBV5-1 with TRBJ1-6; D is perhaps TRBD1 (5 bases). Germline CDR1 reads SGHRS; CDR2 reads YFSETQ. The ends were cut back, 0 bases at V and 3 bases at J, with 10 bases in the middle. This CDR3 contains 16 residues. The CDR3 DNA follows: TGCGCCAGCAGCTTGGGAGGGGCTCACTATAATTCACCCCTCCACTTT. Encoded protein: CASSLGGAHYNSPLHF.

The CDR3 DNA sequence: TGTGCCAGCAGCTTAGGGGAGGGCGGCTTTTTAAACTATGGCTACACCTTC. Translation: CASSLGEGGFLNYGYTF. The V and J genes are TRBV7-9 and TRBJ1-2; no reliable D call. The V gene lost 1 base and the J gene lost 2 bases, with 17 bases spanning the gap. This CDR3 contains 17 residues. CDR1 is SEHNR, CDR2 FQNEAQ, per germline (reference sequence).

The chain carries TRBV7-9 and TRBJ2-7; no reliable D call. Trimming took 5 bases from V and 4 from J, leaving 12 bases between them. CDR3 length: 13 residues. Germline V gene sequence: CDR1 SEHNR, CDR2 FQNEAQ (reference sequence). The CDR3 loop is CASSPTPYYEQYF. The CDR3 region has the DNA TGTGCCAGCAGCCCAACCCCTTATTACGAGCAGTACTTC. Supplemented by reference TRBV7-9 and TRBJ2-7, the full variable domain reads DTGVSQNPRHKITKRGQNVTFRCDPISEHNRLYWYRQTLGQGPEFLTYFQNEAQLEKSRLLSDRFSAERPKGSFSTLEIQRTEQGDSAMYLCASSPTPYYEQYFGPGTRLTVT.

The V and J genes are TRBV29-1 and TRBJ2-2; D not resolved. Germline loops: CDR1 SQVTM, CDR2 ANQGSEA. The CDR3 has 12 amino acids. The V gene lost 1 base and the J gene lost 8 bases, with 8 bases spanning the gap. CDR3 nucleotides: TGCAGCGTTGAAGTGGAGATTGGGGAGCTGTTTTTT. Protein: CSVEVEIGELFF.

This clone appeared a single time. The V gene is TRBV6-6, the J gene TRBJ2-7; 7 bases agree with TRBD1. Germline values: CDR1 MNHNY, CDR2 SVGAGI (reference sequence). V was pared by 4 bases and J by 0 bases, with 9 bases of the junction left unmatched. This CDR3 contains 16 residues. CDR3 sequence reads: CASSFSGQVHSYEQYF. CDR3 bases: TGTGCCAGCAGTTTCTCCGGACAGGTTCACTCCTACGAGCAGTACTTC.

J is TRBJ2-1 and V is TRBV15, with TRBD2 matching 9 bases. This CDR3 comprises 13 residues. Trimming removed 6 bases from V and 4 bases from J; junction bases left unmatched: 1. CDR1 is LNHNV, CDR2 YYDKDF, per germline (reference sequence). CDR3 protein: CATRAGGYNEQFF. CDR3 nucleotide sequence: TGTGCCACCAGGGCGGGAGGGTACAATGAGCAGTTCTTC.

V usage is TRBV30 and J usage is TRBJ1-6; D unresolved. V was cut by 3 bases and J by 5 bases, with 8 bases left in between. Germline V gene data show CDR1 as GTSNPN and CDR2 as SVGIG (reference sequence). This CDR3 comprises 13 residues. The CDR3 sequence: CAWRPGDNSPLHF. DNA for the CDR3: TGTGCCTGGAGGCCTGGAGATAATTCACCCCTCCACTTT.

J is TRBJ1-1 and V is TRBV19; D gene ambiguous. With 6 bases removed from V and 4 bases from J, the gap between germline ends came to 12 bases. Germline values: CDR1 LNHDA, CDR2 SQIVND (reference sequence). The CDR3 sequence is 13 residues long. DNA of the CDR3: TGTGCCAGTAGGGTGGGCGGTCCCACTGAAGCTTTCTTT. This translates into CASRVGGPTEAFF.

This chain links TRBV19 with TRBJ2-2; the match to TRBD2 covers 15 bases. Germline V gene data show CDR1 as LNHDA and CDR2 as SQIVND (reference sequence). Trimming cost V 9 bases and J 6 bases; bases outside gene matches: 5. This CDR3 has 15 residues. The CDR3 here is CASQGLAGGSGELFF. Here the CDR3 DNA reads TGTGCCAGCCAGGGACTAGCGGGAGGTTCCGGGGAGCTGTTTTTT.

The J gene is TRBJ2-1, the V gene TRBV11-2; D call uncertain. V lost 4 bases and J lost 6, with 16 bases in between. There are 15 residues in the CDR3. The germline gives CDR1 SGHAT, CDR2 FQNNGV. The CDR3: CASSSGPLGPNEQFF. CDR3 DNA: TGTGCCAGCAGCTCCGGGCCATTAGGCCCCAATGAGCAGTTCTTC.

The rearrangement uses TRBV9 and TRBJ2-7, with D tentatively TRBD1 or TRBD2 (6 bases each). The CDR3 has 15 amino acids. CDR1 and CDR2 from the germline V gene are SGDLS and YYNGEE. Trimming removed 0 bases from V and 5 bases from J, with 15 bases in between. CDR3 DNA sequence: TGTGCCAGCAGCGTAGCGGGGGCCTACGGAGACGAGCAGTACTTC. Protein product: CASSVAGAYGDEQYF.

This sequence joins TRBV7-9 and TRBJ1-5, with D perhaps matching TRBD1 (5 bases). The V end was cut by 5 bases, the J end by 5 bases, with 13 bases between. This CDR3 has 14 residues. Germline CDR1 is SEHNR and CDR2 is FQNEAQ (reference sequence). The CDR3: CASSPDSAHQPQHF. For the CDR3, the DNA is TGTGCCAGCAGCCCCGACAGCGCTCATCAGCCCCAGCATTTT. Full variable domain (rest looked up from reference TRBV7-9 and TRBJ1-5): DTGVSQNPRHKITKRGQNVTFRCDPISEHNRLYWYRQTLGQGPEFLTYFQNEAQLEKSRLLSDRFSAERPKGSFSTLEIQRTEQGDSAMYLCASSPDSAHQPQHFGDGTRLSIL.

The rearrangement uses TRBV28 and TRBJ2-7; D gene unclear. This CDR3 is 12 amino acids long. CDR1 is MDHEN, CDR2 SYDVKM, per germline. The germline V and J ends were trimmed by 5 bases and 0 bases, with 5 bases remaining between them. In DNA, the CDR3 is TGTGCCAGCAGTGGCGTCTCCTACGAGCAGTACTTC. It is translated as CASSGVSYEQYF.

The chain links TRBV2 to TRBJ2-1; TRBD2 aligns across 7 bases. CDR3 length equals 13 residues. Germline CDR1 is SNHLY and CDR2 is FYNNEI. Losses at the gene ends were 1 base for V and 9 bases for J; bases not matched to a gene: 3. The CDR3 nucleotides are TGTGCCAGCAGTGAAGGTTGGACTAGTGAGCAGTTCTTC. It translates to CASSEGWTSEQFF.

In the case of this clone: The germline gene is not matched at one end of the junction; a read error may be the cause. This chain uses TRBV7-7 with TRBJ1-4; D might be TRBD1 (6 bases). CDR1 and CDR2 (germline): SSHAT, FNYEAQ (reference sequence). This CDR3 comprises 13 residues. CDR3 sequence (DNA): TGTGCTAGCAGCAGGGGTTATGGAGAAAAACTGTTTTTT. Protein: CASSRGYGEKLFF.

The chain carries TRBV6-4 and TRBJ2-7; 8 nucleotides agree with TRBD2. The CDR3 contains 14 residues. Germline V CDR1 and CDR2: MRHNA, SNTAGT. V lost 3 bases to trimming and J lost 4 bases; unmatched junction nucleotides: 5. CDR3 residues: CASSEEAGDYEQYF. CDR3 nucleotides: TGTGCCAGCAGTGAGGAAGCGGGAGATTACGAGCAGTACTTC.

This chain connects TRBV9 to TRBJ2-3, with 9 bases matching TRBD1. This CDR3 is 18 amino acids long. Germline CDR1 and CDR2: SGDLS and YYNGEE. J was trimmed by 1 base and V by 0 bases; bases with no gene match: 9. The CDR3 sequence is CASSVEGQGWSGTDTQYF. CDR3 nucleotide sequence: TGTGCCAGCAGCGTAGAGGGACAGGGCTGGTCGGGCACAGATACGCAGTATTTT.

V is TRBV7-2 and J is TRBJ2-7; the match to TRBD2 covers 7 bases. This CDR3 is 15 amino acids long. V shed 1 base, J shed 3 bases, and the junction held 6 bases outside the gene matches. Germline V gene sequence: CDR1 SGHTA, CDR2 FQGNSA. CDR3 region: CASSLGGGSSYEQYF. CDR3 DNA: TGTGCCAGCAGCTTAGGGGGCGGGAGCAGCTACGAGCAGTACTTC.

The chain carries TRBV29-1 and TRBJ1-2, with D possibly being TRBD1 (5 bases). Trimming left V 3 bases short and J 10 bases short, with 15 bases between. The CDR3 contains 12 residues. The germline V gene has CDR1 SQVTM and CDR2 ANQGSEA. CDR3 bases: TGCAGCGTTGATCCCAGGGTGCTGGACTACACCTTC. This codes for CSVDPRVLDYTF.

Turning to this clone: Other nucleotide sequences in the sample specify the same CDR3. The chain couples TRBV7-2 to TRBJ2-7; unclear D gene. The CDR3 covers 13 residues. Trimming removed 2 bases at V and 2 bases at J, with 7 bases between. The V gene's germline CDR1 is SGHTA and CDR2 FQGNSA. This chain's CDR3 is CASSLSDTYEQYF. The CDR3 region has the DNA TGTGCCAGCAGCTTATCCGATACCTACGAGCAGTACTTC.

Note on this clone: The sample has other DNA sequences that encode this CDR3 too. The CDR3 DNA reads as TGTGCCAGCAGCTTCAGGAGCTCCTACGAGCAGTACTTC. Protein: CASSFRSSYEQYF. This chain connects TRBV7-9 to TRBJ2-7; D is unclear. The V end lost 3 bases, the J end lost 0 bases, and 6 bases lay between the germline ends. Germline assignment: CDR1 SEHNR and CDR2 FQNEAQ (reference sequence). The CDR3 has 13 residues.

The V and J genes are TRBV13 and TRBJ1-6, with a tentative D call TRBD1 (6 bases). Germline V gene data show CDR1 as PRHDT and CDR2 as FYEKMQ (reference sequence). Trimming removed 4 bases from V and 8 bases from J, with 24 bases in between. CDR3 length equals 18 residues. The CDR3 DNA is TGTGCCAGCAGCTCCGAGGGGGGCGAGGACGTCCGGGATTCACCCCTCCACTTT. Translation gives CASSSEGGEDVRDSPLHF.

The rearrangement joins TRBV28 to TRBJ1-3; no clear D gene. Germline loops: CDR1 MDHEN, CDR2 SYDVKM. The V end lost 7 bases, the J end lost 4 bases, and 11 bases lay between the germline ends. CDR3 length: 13 residues. CDR3 sequence reads: CASKFSTGNTIYF. CDR3 nucleotides: TGTGCCAGCAAGTTTTCCACGGGAAACACCATATATTTT.

The table lists this clone with a count of one. The chain joins TRBV28 to TRBJ2-3, with D perhaps being TRBD1 or TRBD2 (5 bases each). This CDR3 has 14 amino acids. With 6 bases removed from V and 8 bases from J, the gap between germline ends came to 18 bases. The V gene's germline CDR1 is MDHEN and CDR2 SYDVKM. The chain's CDR3 is CASRPTGPKGTQYF. In nucleotides, the CDR3 is TGTGCCAGCAGGCCCACGGGGCCAAAGGGTACGCAGTATTTT.

The chain recombines TRBV7-8 with TRBJ2-5, with D hard to call. The germline V gene has CDR1 SGHVS and CDR2 FQNEAQ. Trimming cost V 0 bases and J 1 base, with 15 bases left between them. This CDR3 is 17 amino acids long. The CDR3 nucleotides read TGTGCCAGCAGCTTAGCGCTCGGCGGTAGTTTCCAAGAGACCCAGTACTTC. This sequence encodes CASSLALGGSFQETQYF. Looking up the rest from reference TRBV7-8 and TRBJ2-5 gives the full variable domain: GAGVSQSPRYKVAKRGQDVALRCDPISGHVSLFWYQQALGQGPEFLTYFQNEAQLDKSGLPSDRFFAERPEGSVSTLKIQRTQQEDSAVYLCASSLALGGSFQETQYFGPGTRLLVL.

The CDR3 DNA is TGTGCCAGCAGTGACCACAGGGGTATCTCCTACGAGCAGTACTTC. It encodes CASSDHRGISYEQYF. J is TRBJ2-7 and V is TRBV6-1; 7 bases agree with TRBD1. The germline gives CDR1 MNHNS, CDR2 SASEGT. Trimming at V came to 3 bases and at J to 0 bases, leaving 5 bases not matched to a gene. The CDR3 is 15 residues long.

The chain combines TRBV25-1 with TRBJ2-5, with D possibly matching TRBD1 (6 bases). Germline-derived CDR1 and CDR2 are MGHDK and SYGVNS. The CDR3 extends over 13 amino acids. The V end was cut by 6 bases, the J end by 5 bases, with 13 bases between. The CDR3 region is CASSMGTLETQYF. CDR3 DNA: TGTGCCAGCAGCATGGGGACATTGGAGACCCAGTACTTC.

This chain joins TRBV27 and TRBJ2-1, with D tentatively TRBD2 (5 bases). CDR3 length equals 17 residues. V was cut by 3 bases and J by 4 bases, with 19 bases left in between. CDR1 and CDR2 (germline): MNHEY, SMNVEV (reference sequence). CDR3 amino acids: CASSLSLAASIYNEQFF. The CDR3 nucleotides read TGTGCCAGCAGTTTGTCTCTTGCGGCTAGCATTTACAATGAGCAGTTCTTC.

V usage is TRBV5-6 and J usage is TRBJ2-7; no clear D. Germline V gives CDR1 SGHDT, CDR2 YYEEEE. V was pared by 5 bases and J by 0 bases, with 9 bases between. This CDR3 comprises 13 residues. The CDR3 region is CASRLQSSYEQYF. CDR3 nucleotides: TGTGCCAGCAGACTTCAGAGCTCCTACGAGCAGTACTTC.

This chain connects TRBV7-9 to TRBJ2-7; unclear D gene. Between the trimmed V and J ends, which lost 5 bases and 7 bases, there was a span of 12 bases. The CDR3 is 12 residues long. The germline CDR1 and CDR2 sequences are SEHNR and FQNEAQ (reference sequence). The CDR3 protein is CASSLTLVEQYF. CDR3 nucleotide sequence: TGTGCCAGCAGCCTAACTTTGGTAGAGCAGTACTTC.

The V call is TRBV20-1, the J call TRBJ2-1; D is uncertain. CDR3 size: 11 residues. CDR1 is DFQATT and CDR2 is SNEGSKA in the germline V gene (reference sequence). V lost 5 bases and J lost 9, with 11 bases in between. DNA of the CDR3: TGCAGTGCTCTTGGCGAGTCTGAGCAGTTCTTC. This translates into CSALGESEQFF.